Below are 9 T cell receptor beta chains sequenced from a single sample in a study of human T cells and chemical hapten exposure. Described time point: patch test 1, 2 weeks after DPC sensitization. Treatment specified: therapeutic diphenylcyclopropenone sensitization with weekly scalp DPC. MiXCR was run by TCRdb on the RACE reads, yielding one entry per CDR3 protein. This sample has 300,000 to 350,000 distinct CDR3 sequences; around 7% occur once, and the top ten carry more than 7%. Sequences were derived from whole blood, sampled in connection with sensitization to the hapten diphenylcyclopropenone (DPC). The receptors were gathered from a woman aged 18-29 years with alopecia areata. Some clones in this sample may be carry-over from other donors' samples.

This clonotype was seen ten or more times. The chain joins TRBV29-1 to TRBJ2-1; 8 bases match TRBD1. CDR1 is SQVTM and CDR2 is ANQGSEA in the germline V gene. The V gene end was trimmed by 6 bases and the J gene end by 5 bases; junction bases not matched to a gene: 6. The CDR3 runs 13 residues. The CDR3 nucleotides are TGCAGCGTACCCCTGACAGGGGACAATGAGCAGTTCTTC. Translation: CSVPLTGDNEQFF.

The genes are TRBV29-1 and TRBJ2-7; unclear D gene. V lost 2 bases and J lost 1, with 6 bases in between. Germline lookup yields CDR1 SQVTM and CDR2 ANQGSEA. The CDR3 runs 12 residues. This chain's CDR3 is CSVELGSYEQYF. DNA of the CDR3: TGCAGCGTTGAATTGGGATCCTACGAGCAGTACTTC.

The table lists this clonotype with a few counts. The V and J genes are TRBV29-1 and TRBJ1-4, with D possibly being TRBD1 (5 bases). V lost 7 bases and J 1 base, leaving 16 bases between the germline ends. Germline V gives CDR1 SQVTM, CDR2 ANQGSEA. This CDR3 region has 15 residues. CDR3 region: CSAGSGTRTNEKLFF. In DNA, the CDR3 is TGCAGCGCCGGGTCCGGGACTAGAACTAATGAAAAACTGTTTTTT. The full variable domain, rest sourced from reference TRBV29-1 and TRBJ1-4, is SAVISQKPSRDICQRGTSLTIQCQVDSQVTMMFWYRQQPGQSLTLIATANQGSEATYESGFVIDKFPISRPNLTFSTLTVSNMSPEDSSIYLCSAGSGTRTNEKLFFGSGTQLSVL.

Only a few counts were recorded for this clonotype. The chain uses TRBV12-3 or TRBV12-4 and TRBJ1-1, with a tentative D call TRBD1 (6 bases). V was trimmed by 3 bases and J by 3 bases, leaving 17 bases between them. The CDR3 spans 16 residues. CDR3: CASSFGRGLVHTEAFF. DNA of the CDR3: TGTGCCAGCAGTTTCGGCAGGGGTCTCGTTCACACTGAAGCTTTCTTT.

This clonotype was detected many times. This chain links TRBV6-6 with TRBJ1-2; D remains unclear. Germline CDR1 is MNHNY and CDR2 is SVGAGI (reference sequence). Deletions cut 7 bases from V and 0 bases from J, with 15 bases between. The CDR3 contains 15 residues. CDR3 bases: TGTGCCAGCACCTCCCGAGGAGAAGCTAACTATGGCTACACCTTC. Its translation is CASTSRGEANYGYTF.

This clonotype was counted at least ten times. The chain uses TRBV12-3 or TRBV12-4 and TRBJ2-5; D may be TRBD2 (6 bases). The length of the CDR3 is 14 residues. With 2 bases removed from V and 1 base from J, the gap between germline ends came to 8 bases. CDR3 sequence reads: CASSLPGGQETQYF. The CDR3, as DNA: TGTGCCAGCAGTTTACCCGGGGGCCAAGAGACCCAGTACTTC.

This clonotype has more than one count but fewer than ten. CDR3 in DNA: TGTGCCAGCAATGGACAGGGCTCCTCCTACGAGCAGTACTTC. It specifies CASNGQGSSYEQYF. The chain carries TRBV6-5 and TRBJ2-7, with 8 bases matching TRBD1. CDR1 and CDR2 from the germline V gene are MNHEY and SVGAGI. J lost 0 bases, V lost 7 bases, and 5 bases had no gene match. The CDR3 contains 14 residues.

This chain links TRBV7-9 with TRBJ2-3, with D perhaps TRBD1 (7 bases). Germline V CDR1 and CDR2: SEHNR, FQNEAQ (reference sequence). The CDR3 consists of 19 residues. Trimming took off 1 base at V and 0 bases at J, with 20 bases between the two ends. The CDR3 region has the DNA TGTGCCAGCAGCTTAGGGGCCCTCTGGCAGGGGGGAAGCACAGATACGCAGTATTTT. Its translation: CASSLGALWQGGSTDTQYF. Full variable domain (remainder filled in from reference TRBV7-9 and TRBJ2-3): DTGVSQNPRHKITKRGQNVTFRCDPISEHNRLYWYRQTLGQGPEFLTYFQNEAQLEKSRLLSDRFSAERPKGSFSTLEIQRTEQGDSAMYLCASSLGALWQGGSTDTQYFGPGTRLTVL.

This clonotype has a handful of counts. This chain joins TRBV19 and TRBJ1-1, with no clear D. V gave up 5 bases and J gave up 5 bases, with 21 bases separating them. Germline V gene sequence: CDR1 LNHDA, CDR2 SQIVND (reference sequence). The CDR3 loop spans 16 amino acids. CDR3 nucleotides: TGTGCCAGTAGTTCGGCGAGGACGAGTGAGCTGACTGAAGCTTTCTTT. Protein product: CASSSARTSELTEAFF.